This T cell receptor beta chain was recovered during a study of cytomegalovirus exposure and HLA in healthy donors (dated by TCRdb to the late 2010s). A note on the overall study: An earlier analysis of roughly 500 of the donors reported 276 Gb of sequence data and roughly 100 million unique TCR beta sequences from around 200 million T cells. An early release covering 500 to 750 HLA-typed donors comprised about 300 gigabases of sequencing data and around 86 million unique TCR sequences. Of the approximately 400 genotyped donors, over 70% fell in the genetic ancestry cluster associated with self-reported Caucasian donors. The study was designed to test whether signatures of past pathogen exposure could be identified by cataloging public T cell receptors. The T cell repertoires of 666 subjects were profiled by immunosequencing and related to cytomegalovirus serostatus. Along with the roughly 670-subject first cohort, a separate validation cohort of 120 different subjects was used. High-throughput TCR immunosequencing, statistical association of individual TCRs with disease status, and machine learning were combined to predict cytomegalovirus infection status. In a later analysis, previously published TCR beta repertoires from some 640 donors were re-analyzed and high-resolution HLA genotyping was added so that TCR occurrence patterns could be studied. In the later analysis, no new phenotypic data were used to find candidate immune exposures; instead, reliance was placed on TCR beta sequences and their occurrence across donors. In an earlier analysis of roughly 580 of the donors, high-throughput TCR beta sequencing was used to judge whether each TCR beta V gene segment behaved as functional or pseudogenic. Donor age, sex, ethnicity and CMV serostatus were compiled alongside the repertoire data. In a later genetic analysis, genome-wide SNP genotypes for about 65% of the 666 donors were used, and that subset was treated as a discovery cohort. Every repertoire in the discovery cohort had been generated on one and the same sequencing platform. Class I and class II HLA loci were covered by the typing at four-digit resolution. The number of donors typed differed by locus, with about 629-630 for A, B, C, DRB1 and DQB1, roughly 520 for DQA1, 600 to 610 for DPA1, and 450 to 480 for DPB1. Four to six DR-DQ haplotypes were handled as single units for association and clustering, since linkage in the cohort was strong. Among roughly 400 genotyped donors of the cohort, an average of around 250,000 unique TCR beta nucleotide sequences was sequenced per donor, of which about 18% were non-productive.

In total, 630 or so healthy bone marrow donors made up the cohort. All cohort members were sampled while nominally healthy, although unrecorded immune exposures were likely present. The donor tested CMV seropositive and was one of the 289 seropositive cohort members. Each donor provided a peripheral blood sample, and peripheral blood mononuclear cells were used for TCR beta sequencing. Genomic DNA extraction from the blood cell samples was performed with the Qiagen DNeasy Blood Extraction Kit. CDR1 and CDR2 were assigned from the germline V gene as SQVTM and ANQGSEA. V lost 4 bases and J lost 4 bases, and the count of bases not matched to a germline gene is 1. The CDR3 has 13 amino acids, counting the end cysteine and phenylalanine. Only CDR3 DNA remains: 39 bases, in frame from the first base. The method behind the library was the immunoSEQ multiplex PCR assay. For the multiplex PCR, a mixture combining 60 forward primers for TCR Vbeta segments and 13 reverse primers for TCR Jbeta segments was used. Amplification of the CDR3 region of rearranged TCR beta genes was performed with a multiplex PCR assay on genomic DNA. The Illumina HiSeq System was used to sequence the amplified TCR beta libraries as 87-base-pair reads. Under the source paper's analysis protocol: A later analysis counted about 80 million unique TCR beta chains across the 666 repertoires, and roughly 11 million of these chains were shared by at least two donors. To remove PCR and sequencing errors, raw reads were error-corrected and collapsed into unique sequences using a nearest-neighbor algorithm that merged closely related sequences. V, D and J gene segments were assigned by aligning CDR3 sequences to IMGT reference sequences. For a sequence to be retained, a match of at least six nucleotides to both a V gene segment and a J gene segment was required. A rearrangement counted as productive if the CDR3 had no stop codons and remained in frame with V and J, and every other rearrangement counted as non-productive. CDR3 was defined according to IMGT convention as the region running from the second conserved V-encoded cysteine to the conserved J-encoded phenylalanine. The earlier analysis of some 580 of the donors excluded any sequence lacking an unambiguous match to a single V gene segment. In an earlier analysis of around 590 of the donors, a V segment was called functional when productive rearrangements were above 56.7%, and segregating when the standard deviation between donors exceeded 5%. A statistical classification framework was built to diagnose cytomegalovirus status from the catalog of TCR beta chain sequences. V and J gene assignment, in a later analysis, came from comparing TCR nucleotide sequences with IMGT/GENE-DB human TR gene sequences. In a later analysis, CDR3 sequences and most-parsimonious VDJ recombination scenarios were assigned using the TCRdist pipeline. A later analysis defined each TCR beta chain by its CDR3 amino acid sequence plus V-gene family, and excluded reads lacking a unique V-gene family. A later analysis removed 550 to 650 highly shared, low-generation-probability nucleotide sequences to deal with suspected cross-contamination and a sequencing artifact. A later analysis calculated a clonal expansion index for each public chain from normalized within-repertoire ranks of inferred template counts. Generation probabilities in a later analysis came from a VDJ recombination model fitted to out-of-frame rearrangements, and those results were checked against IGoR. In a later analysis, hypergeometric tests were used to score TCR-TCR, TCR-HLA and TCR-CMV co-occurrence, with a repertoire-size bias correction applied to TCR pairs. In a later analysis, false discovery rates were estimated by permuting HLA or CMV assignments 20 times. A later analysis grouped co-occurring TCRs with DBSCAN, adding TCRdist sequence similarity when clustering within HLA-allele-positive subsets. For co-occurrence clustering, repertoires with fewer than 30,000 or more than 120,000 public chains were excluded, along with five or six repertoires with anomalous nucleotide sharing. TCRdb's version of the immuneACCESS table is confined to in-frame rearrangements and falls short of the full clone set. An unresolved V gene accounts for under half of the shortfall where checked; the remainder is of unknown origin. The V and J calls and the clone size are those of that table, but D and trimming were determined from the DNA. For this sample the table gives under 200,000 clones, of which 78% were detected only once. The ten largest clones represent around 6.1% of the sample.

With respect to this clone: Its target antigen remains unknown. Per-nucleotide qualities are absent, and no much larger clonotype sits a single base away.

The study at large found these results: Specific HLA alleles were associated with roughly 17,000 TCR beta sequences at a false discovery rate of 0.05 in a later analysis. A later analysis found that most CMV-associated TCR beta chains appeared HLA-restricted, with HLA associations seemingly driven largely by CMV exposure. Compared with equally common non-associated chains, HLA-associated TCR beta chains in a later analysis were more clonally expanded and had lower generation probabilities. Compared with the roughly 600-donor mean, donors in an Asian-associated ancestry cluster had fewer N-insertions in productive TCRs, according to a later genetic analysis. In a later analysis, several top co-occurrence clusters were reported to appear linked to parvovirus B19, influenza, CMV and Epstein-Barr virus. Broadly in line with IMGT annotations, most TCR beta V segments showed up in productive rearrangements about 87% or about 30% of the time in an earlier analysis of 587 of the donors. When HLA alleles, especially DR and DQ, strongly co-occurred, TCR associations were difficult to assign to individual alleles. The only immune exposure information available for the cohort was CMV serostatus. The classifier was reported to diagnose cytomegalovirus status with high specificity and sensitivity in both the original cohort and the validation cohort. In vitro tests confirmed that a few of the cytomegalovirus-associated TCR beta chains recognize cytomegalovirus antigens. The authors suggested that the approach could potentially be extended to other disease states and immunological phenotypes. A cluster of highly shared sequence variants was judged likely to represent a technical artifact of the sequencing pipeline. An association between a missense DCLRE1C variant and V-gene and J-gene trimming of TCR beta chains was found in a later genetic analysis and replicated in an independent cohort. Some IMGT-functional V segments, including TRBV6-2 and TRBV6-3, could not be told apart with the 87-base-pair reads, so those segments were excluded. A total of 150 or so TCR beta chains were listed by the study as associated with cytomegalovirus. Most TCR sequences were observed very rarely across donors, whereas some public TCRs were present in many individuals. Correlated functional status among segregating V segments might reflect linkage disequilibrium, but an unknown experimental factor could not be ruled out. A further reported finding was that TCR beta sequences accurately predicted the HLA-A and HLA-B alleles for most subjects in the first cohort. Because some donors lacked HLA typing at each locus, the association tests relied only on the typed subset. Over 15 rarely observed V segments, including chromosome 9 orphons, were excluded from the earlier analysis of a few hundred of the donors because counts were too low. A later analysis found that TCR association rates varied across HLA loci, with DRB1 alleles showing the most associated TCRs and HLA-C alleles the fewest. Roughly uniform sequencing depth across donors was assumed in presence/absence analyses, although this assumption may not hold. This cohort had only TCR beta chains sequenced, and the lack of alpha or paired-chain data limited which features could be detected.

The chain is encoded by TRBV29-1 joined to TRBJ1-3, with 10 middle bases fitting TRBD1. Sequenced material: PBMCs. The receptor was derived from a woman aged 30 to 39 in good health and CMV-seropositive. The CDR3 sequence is CSVVGQGGNTIYF. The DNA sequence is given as TGCAGCGTTGTGGGACAGGGGGGAAACACCATATATTTT.